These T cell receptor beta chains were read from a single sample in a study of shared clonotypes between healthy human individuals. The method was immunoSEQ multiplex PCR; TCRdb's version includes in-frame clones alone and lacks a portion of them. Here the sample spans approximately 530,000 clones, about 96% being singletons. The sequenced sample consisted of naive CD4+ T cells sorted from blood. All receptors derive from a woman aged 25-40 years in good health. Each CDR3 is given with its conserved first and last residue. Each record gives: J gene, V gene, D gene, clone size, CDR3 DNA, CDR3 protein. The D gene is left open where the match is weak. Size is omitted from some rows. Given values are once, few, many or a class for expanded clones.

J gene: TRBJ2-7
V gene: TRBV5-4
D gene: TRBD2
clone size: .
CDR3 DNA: TGTGCCAGCAGCACGGGACTAGCGGGAGGTGGGAACTACGAGCAGTACTTC
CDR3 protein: CASSTGLAGGGNYEQYF

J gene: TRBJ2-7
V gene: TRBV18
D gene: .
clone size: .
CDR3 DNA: TGTGCCAGCTCGCAAAGACAGGAGCCCTACGAGCAGTACTTC
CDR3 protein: CASSQRQEPYEQYF

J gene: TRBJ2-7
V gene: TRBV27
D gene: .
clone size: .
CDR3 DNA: TGTGCCAGCAGTTTATCGGACCACAACTACGAGCAGTACTTC
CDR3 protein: CASSLSDHNYEQYF

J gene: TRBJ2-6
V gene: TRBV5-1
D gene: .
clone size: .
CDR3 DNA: TGCGCCAGCAATATGGGGGGCTCTGGGGCCAACGTCCTGACTTTC
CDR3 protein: CASNMGGSGANVLTF

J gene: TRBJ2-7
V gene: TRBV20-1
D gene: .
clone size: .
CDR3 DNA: TGCAGTGCTAGTTTGTGGAGCGAGCAGTACTTC
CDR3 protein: CSASLWSEQYF

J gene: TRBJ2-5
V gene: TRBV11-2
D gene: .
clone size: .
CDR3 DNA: TGTGCCAGCAGCTTGACCCAGGAGACCCAGTACTTC
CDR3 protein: CASSLTQETQYF

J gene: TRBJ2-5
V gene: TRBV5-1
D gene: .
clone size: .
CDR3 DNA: TGCGCCAGCAGCTACAGCCAAGAGACCCAGTACTTC
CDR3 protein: CASSYSQETQYF

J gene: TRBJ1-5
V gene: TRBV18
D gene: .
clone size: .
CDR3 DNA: TGTGCCAGCTCACCACAGGGTGGGACGGGTTCCAATCAGCCCCAGCATTTT
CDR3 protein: CASSPQGGTGSNQPQHF

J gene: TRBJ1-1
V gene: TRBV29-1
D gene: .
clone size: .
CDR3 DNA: TGCAGCGTTGTAAACACTGAAGCTTTCTTT
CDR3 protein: CSVVNTEAFF

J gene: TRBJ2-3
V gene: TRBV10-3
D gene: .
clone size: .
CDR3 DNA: TGTGCCATCAGTGGAGAGGCGGTGAGCGATACGCAGTATTTT
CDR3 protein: CAISGEAVSDTQYF

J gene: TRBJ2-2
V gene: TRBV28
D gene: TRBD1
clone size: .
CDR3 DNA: TGTGCCAGCAGTTTATTTTCAGCAGGGGGCACCGGGGAGCTGTTTTTT
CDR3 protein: CASSLFSAGGTGELFF

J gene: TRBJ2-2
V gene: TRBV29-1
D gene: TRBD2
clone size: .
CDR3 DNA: TGCAGCGTTCGGACTAGCGGGATTGGCGGGGAGCTGTTTTTT
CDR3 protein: CSVRTSGIGGELFF

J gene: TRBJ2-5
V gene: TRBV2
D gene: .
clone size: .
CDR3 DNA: TGTGCCAGCAGTAGGAATGAGGGGGAGACCCAGTACTTC
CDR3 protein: CASSRNEGETQYF

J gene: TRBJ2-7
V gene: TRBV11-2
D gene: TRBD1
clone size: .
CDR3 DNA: TGTGCCAGCAGCGACCCCCGGGACAGCCTTTCCTCCTACGAGCAGTACTTC
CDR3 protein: CASSDPRDSLSSYEQYF

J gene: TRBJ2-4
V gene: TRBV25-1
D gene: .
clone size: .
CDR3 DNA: TGTGCCAGCAGTGACCCGGTAGGGATAGACATTCAGTACTTC
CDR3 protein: CASSDPVGIDIQYF

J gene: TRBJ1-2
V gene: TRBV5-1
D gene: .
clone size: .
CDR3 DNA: TGCGCCAGCAGCTTGACCACCCAGGGATTTGGCTACACCTTC
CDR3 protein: CASSLTTQGFGYTF

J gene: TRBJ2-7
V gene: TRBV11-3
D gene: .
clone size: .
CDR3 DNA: TGTGCCAGCAGCTTAACAGACGGCTACGAGCAGTACTTC
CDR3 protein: CASSLTDGYEQYF

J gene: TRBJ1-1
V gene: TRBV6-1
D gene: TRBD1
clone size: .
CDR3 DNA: TGTGCCAGCAGTGAAAGCGGGACAGGGAAAGCTGAAGCTTTCTTT
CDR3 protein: CASSESGTGKAEAFF

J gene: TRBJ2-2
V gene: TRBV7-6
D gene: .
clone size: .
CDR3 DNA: TGTGCCAGCAGCTTAGTGGGAGCGGAGCTCACCGGGGAGCTGTTTTTT
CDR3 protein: CASSLVGAELTGELFF

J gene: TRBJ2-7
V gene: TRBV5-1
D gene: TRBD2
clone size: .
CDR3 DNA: TGCGCCAGCAGCTCTGGACTAGCGGGAGGCGTCTACGAGCAGTACTTC
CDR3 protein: CASSSGLAGGVYEQYF

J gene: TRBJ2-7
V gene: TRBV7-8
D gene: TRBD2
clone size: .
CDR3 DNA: TGTGCCAGCACTGGGAGGGCCAACTTGTACGAGCAGTACTTC
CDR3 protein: CASTGRANLYEQYF

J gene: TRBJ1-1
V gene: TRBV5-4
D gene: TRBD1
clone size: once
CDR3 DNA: TGTGCCAGCAGCTTACAGGGGGTTACTGAAGCTTTCTTT
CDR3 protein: CASSLQGVTEAFF

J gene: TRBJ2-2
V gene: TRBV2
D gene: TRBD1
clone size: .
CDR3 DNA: TGTGCCAGCAGTGGGGGACAGCCAGGCGGCGGGGAGCTGTTTTTT
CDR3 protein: CASSGGQPGGGELFF

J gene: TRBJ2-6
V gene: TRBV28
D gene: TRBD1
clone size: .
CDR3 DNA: TGTGCCAGCAGATCTCCGGGACAGGGTTCTCCTGGGGCCAACGTCCTGACTTTC
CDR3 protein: CASRSPGQGSPGANVLTF

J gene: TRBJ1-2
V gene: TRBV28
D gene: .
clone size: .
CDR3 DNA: TGTGCCAGCACCGGGACGGCCTATGGCTACACCTTC
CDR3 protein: CASTGTAYGYTF

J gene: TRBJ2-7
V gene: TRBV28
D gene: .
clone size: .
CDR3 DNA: TGTGCCAGCAGTCCCGGGGACGTAGGCTCCTACGAGCAGTACTTC
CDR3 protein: CASSPGDVGSYEQYF

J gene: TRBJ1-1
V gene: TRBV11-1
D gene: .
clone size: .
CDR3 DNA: TGTGCCAGCAGCTTGGAATTGGCAGGGAACGGGATGAACACTGAAGCTTTCTTT
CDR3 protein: CASSLELAGNGMNTEAFF

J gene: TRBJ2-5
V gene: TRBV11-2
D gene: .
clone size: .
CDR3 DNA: TGTGCCAGCAGCACCAGACAGGCGCTGCAGACCCAGTACTTC
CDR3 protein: CASSTRQALQTQYF